One and the same sample provided the 16 T cell receptor beta chains below, sequenced in a study of cytomegalovirus exposure and HLA in healthy donors. PCR used 60 Vbeta primers and 13 Jbeta primers. This table comes from immunoSEQ multiplex PCR, and its TCRdb copy is limited to in-frame clones, with some not included. The sample lists 100,000 to 150,000 clones, about 78% occurring once. Sequenced material: PBMCs. All receptors derive from a man aged 25-45 years in good health and CMV-seronegative.

V is TRBV28 and J is TRBJ1-1, with 9 bases that match TRBD1. With V trimmed by 4 bases and J by 6 bases, 6 bases remained unmatched. CDR3 length: 14 residues. Germline CDR1 reads MDHEN; CDR2 reads SYDVKM. CDR3 region: CASSWTGAVAEAFF. DNA of the CDR3: TGTGCCAGCAGTTGGACAGGGGCGGTCGCTGAAGCTTTCTTT.

The chain joins TRBV5-1 to TRBJ1-4, with D possibly being TRBD1 (5 bases). Germline CDR1 SGHRS, CDR2 YFSETQ. The CDR3 runs 15 residues. The V gene lost 1 base and the J gene lost 7 bases, with 14 bases spanning the gap. In DNA form, the CDR3 reads TGCGCCAGCAGCTTGTTAGGGGCGATGGGTGAAAAACTGTTTTTT. Amino acids: CASSLLGAMGEKLFF.

There are a few counts of this clone. The V and J genes are TRBV19 and TRBJ1-4, with D perhaps matching TRBD1 (6 bases). Germline V lookup: CDR1 LNHDA, CDR2 SQIVND (reference sequence). CDR3 length: 13 residues. The V and J ends lost 6 bases and 13 bases respectively, with 18 bases between them. The CDR3, as DNA: TGTGCCAGTAGCCCCCGCTCGGGGACAAGACTGTTTTTT. It translates to CASSPRSGTRLFF.

This chain uses TRBV29-1 with TRBJ2-3; no reliable D call. CDR1 SQVTM and CDR2 ANQGSEA come from the germline V gene. CDR3 length equals 12 residues. Trimming cost V 3 bases and J 3 bases, with 7 bases left between them. DNA of the CDR3: TGCAGCGTTGATACTACAACAGATACGCAGTATTTT. Translating gives CSVDTTTDTQYF.

The genes are TRBV5-4 and TRBJ2-3; 9 bases map to TRBD2. The junction had 2 bases not matched to a gene; V was cut back by 5 bases and J by 1 base. Germline loops: CDR1 SGHNT, CDR2 YYREEE (reference sequence). CDR3 length: 14 residues. The CDR3 is CASRRLAGTDTQYF. The DNA for the CDR3 is TGTGCCAGCAGGAGACTAGCGGGCACAGATACGCAGTATTTT.

This clone was recorded a few times. CDR3 sequence reads: CASSPREGGNYGYTF. The CDR3 region has the DNA TGTGCCAGCAGTCCCCGGGAGGGGGGGAACTATGGCTACACCTTC. The chain uses TRBV6-6 and TRBJ1-2; a possible D gene is TRBD1 (6 bases). The germline V gene encodes CDR1 MNHNY and CDR2 SVGAGI (reference sequence). The CDR3 has 15 amino acids. V shed 5 bases and J shed 2 bases, with 15 bases lying between them.

The gene calls are TRBV6-5 and TRBJ1-2; no clear D. This CDR3 spans 13 amino acids. CDR1 MNHEY and CDR2 SVGAGI come from the germline V gene. The V end was cut by 6 bases, the J end by 2 bases, with 10 bases between. CDR3 loop: CASRRTENYGYTF. DNA of the CDR3: TGTGCCAGCAGGCGAACAGAAAACTATGGCTACACCTTC.

The V call is TRBV4-1, the J call TRBJ2-7; 7 bases agree with TRBD1. The CDR3 is 16 residues long. Looked up from germline, CDR1 is MGHRA and CDR2 is YSYEKL. J lost 3 bases, V lost 0 bases, and 8 bases had no gene match. The CDR3 DNA reads as TGCGCCAGCAGCCAAGATGGGGCAGGGGGTGGCTACGAGCAGTACTTC. As protein: CASSQDGAGGGYEQYF.

The chain uses TRBV9 and TRBJ1-1; D not certain. The CDR3 is 13 amino acids. CDR1 is SGDLS, CDR2 YYNGEE, per germline. Trimming pared 4 bases from V and 3 bases from J, leaving 10 bases between. CDR3 coding DNA: TGTGCCAGCAGCAAGGAGGTTGACACTGAAGCTTTCTTT. Translating it yields CASSKEVDTEAFF.

The V gene is TRBV5-4, the J gene TRBJ2-1, with a possible D match to TRBD2 (6 bases). The V gene lost 4 bases and the J gene lost 8 bases, with 19 bases spanning the gap. Looked up from germline, CDR1 is SGHNT and CDR2 is YYREEE (reference sequence). The length of the CDR3 is 15 residues. The DNA of the CDR3 is TGTGCCAGCAGCCTGGTGGGGGGTTCCCTTGATGAGCAGTTCTTC. Translating gives CASSLVGGSLDEQFF.

The chain joins TRBV5-1 to TRBJ1-2, with D maybe TRBD1 (5 bases). V was trimmed by 5 bases and J by 6 bases, leaving 17 bases between them. This CDR3 region has 14 residues. Germline values: CDR1 SGHRS, CDR2 YFSETQ. The CDR3 DNA reads as TGCGCCAGCAGTAGTCAGGGTGGGTTGGATGGCTACACCTTC. Its translation: CASSSQGGLDGYTF. Based on the CDR3 plus reference TRBV5-1 and TRBJ1-2, the full variable domain is KAGVTQTPRYLIKTRGQQVTLSCSPISGHRSVSWYQQTPGQGLQFLFEYFSETQRNKGNFPGRFSGRQFSNSRSEMNVSTLELGDSALYLCASSSQGGLDGYTFGSGTRLTVV.

The chain carries TRBV2 and TRBJ2-1; D perhaps matches TRBD1 (5 bases). The CDR3 extends over 12 amino acids. The V end lost 5 bases, the J end lost 6 bases, and 8 bases lay between the germline ends. Germline-derived CDR1 and CDR2 are SNHLY and FYNNEI. Here the CDR3 DNA reads TGTGCCAGCAGTTTCGACAGCAATGAGCAGTTCTTC. It translates to CASSFDSNEQFF.

The chain carries TRBV6-5 and TRBJ2-2; the match to TRBD1 covers 7 bases. The CDR3 runs 14 residues. Germline CDR1 is MNHEY and CDR2 is SVGAGI. J was trimmed by 3 bases and V by 8 bases; bases with no gene match: 6. The CDR3 coding sequence is TGTGCCAGCTCGACAGGGCTCGACACCGGGGAGCTGTTTTTT. Translating it yields CASSTGLDTGELFF.

This clone was seen more than once but under ten times. The chain is built from TRBV7-9 and TRBJ1-2; tentatively, D is TRBD1 (5 bases). This CDR3 contains 15 residues. Trimming took off 1 base at V and 4 bases at J, with 13 bases between the two ends. Germline values: CDR1 SEHNR, CDR2 FQNEAQ (reference sequence). This CDR3 is CASSLGPGRVYGYTF. The DNA of the CDR3 is TGTGCCAGCAGCTTAGGTCCGGGCAGGGTCTATGGCTACACCTTC.

V and J are TRBV6-6 and TRBJ2-5; no clear D. Near its end, the DNA agrees better with TRBJ2-7, so the J call may be wrong. The CDR3 has 11 residues. In germline, CDR1 is MNHNY, CDR2 SVGAGI (reference sequence). CDR3 residues: CASTYAYEQYF. The CDR3 region has the DNA TGTGCCAGCACCTATGCGTACGAGCAGTACTTC.

Concerning this clone: One end of the junction is discordant with germline, which a read error may explain. The V and J genes are TRBV7-9 and TRBJ2-7; TRBD2 is a possible D gene (5 bases). The CDR3 spans 12 residues. Germline CDR1 is SEHNR and CDR2 is FQNEAQ (reference sequence). The CDR3 protein is CSSRYTLGKQYF. The DNA of the CDR3 is TGTTCCAGCAGGTACACCCTCGGGAAGCAGTACTTC.